The 30 T cell receptor beta chains reported below all come from one sample, sequenced in a study of T cells in localized non-small cell lung cancer. TCRdb's copy holds only in-frame clones and misses some; the assay was immunoSEQ multiplex PCR. The table shows thousands of clones, with about a quarter occurring only once. The sequencing here drew on lung tumor tissue, taken before any cancer treatment. These receptors originate from a female donor over 55 with stage I lung adenocarcinoma.

There are a few counts of this clone. The V and J genes are TRBV11-3 and TRBJ2-7, with 8 nucleotides matching TRBD1. The V gene's germline CDR1 is SGHNT and CDR2 YENEEA. The CDR3 runs to 16 residues. The junction had 12 bases not matched to a gene; V was cut back by 5 bases and J by 3 bases. Written as DNA, the CDR3 is TGTGCCAGCAGCCTGGGTAAAGGGACAGGCCACTACGAGCAGTACTTC. This gives the protein CASSLGKGTGHYEQYF. The full variable domain, with the rest looked up from reference TRBV11-3 and TRBJ2-7, is EAGVVQSPRYKIIEKKQPVAFWCNPISGHNTLYWYLQNLGQGPELLIRYENEEAVDDSQLPKDRFSAERLKGVDSTLKIQPAELGDSAVYLCASSLGKGTGHYEQYFGPGTRLTVT.

In its sample, this clone was seen a few times. This chain connects TRBV18 to TRBJ1-2, with D possibly being TRBD1 (5 bases). Trimming pared 3 bases from V and 5 bases from J, leaving 16 bases between. The CDR3 has 15 amino acids. Per germline, CDR1 KGHSH and CDR2 LQKENI. The CDR3 here is CASSPAGTEKYGYTF. CDR3 coding DNA: TGTGCCAGCTCACCGGCGGGGACGGAGAAATATGGCTACACCTTC. Together with reference TRBV18 and TRBJ1-2, the CDR3 gives the full variable domain: NAGVMQNPRHLVRRRGQEARLRCSPMKGHSHVYWYRQLPEEGLKFMVYLQKENIIDESGMPKERFSAEFPKEGPSILRIQQVVRGDSAAYFCASSPAGTEKYGYTFGSGTRLTVV.

This chain uses TRBV7-7 with TRBJ2-2; 12 positions agree with TRBD2. The CDR3 has 18 residues. Trimming removed 0 bases from V and 1 base from J; junction bases left unmatched: 3. CDR1 and CDR2 from the germline V gene are SSHAT and FNYEAQ (reference sequence). The chain's CDR3 is CASSLAVTSGGNTGELFF. CDR3 sequence (DNA): TGTGCCAGCAGCTTAGCGGTGACTAGCGGGGGGAACACCGGGGAGCTGTTTTTT. Combining the CDR3 with reference TRBV7-7 and TRBJ2-2 gives the whole variable domain GAGVSQSPRYKVTKRGQDVTLRCDPISSHATLYWYQQALGQGPEFLTYFNYEAQPDKSGLPSDRFSAERPEGSISTLTIQRTEQRDSAMYRCASSLAVTSGGNTGELFFGEGSRLTVL.

This clone has a handful of counts. The chain links TRBV11-3 to TRBJ1-1; TRBD1 agrees at 8 bases. The CDR3 length is 15 residues. V lost 6 bases and J lost 1; bases outside the gene matches: 7. Per germline, CDR1 SGHNT and CDR2 YENEEA. The CDR3 protein is CASSERQGWNTEAFF. DNA for the CDR3: TGTGCCAGCAGTGAAAGACAGGGGTGGAACACTGAAGCTTTCTTT.

The V gene is TRBV19, the J gene TRBJ1-1, with D unclear. V lost 7 bases and J lost 3, with 15 bases in between. In germline, CDR1 is LNHDA, CDR2 SQIVND (reference sequence). This CDR3 has 14 amino acids. The CDR3 DNA sequence: TGTGCCAGTAACTTCCTCTCGGGATACACTGAAGCTTTCTTT. Translated, it gives CASNFLSGYTEAFF.

This clone was counted between two and nine times. The same CDR3 arises from other DNA sequences in this sample as well. J is TRBJ1-5 and V is TRBV18; D remains ambiguous. Looked up from germline, CDR1 is KGHSH and CDR2 is LQKENI. The V end was cut by 2 bases, the J end by 2 bases, with 1 base between. This CDR3 contains 12 residues. The CDR3 sequence: CASSPGNQPQHF. CDR3 DNA: TGTGCCAGCTCACCAGGCAATCAGCCCCAGCATTTT.

This clone was detected only a few times. CDR3 DNA: TGTGCCAGCAGCTTATCAGCTCCGATGAGTGAGCAGTTCTTC. Protein sequence: CASSLSAPMSEQFF. The rearrangement links TRBV11-3 to TRBJ2-1; no firm D call. Trimming left V 2 bases short and J 9 bases short, with 14 bases between. Germline V CDR1 and CDR2: SGHNT, YENEEA. CDR3 size: 14 residues.

In this sample, this clone is medium-sized. CDR3 region: CASSVDSGSGETQYF. CDR3 DNA sequence: TGTGCCAGCAGCGTAGATAGCGGGAGTGGGGAGACCCAGTACTTC. J is TRBJ2-5 and V is TRBV9, with 9 nucleotides matching TRBD2. The germline CDR1 and CDR2 sequences are SGDLS and YYNGEE. CDR3 size: 15 residues. V gave up 0 bases and J gave up 5 bases; unmatched junction bases: 5.

A few counts support this clone. This chain links TRBV6-8 with TRBJ2-7, with D possibly being TRBD2 (5 bases). The CDR3 covers 15 residues. In germline, CDR1 is MNHGY, CDR2 SAAAGT. The V end was cut by 2 bases, the J end by 0 bases, with 11 bases between. This CDR3 reads CASSYGRGSSYEQYF. DNA for the CDR3: TGTGCCAGCAGTTACGGGCGAGGGAGCTCCTACGAGCAGTACTTC.

By sample share, this clone is large. This chain links TRBV6-8 with TRBJ1-1; no clear D. Germline CDR1 and CDR2: MNHGY and SAAAGT. This CDR3 is 12 amino acids long. The ends were cut back, 5 bases at V and 1 base at J, with 5 bases in the middle. CDR3 sequence reads: CASSQENTEAFF. The DNA for the CDR3 is TGTGCCAGCAGTCAGGAGAACACTGAAGCTTTCTTT.

In this sample, this clone turned up a few times. The chain couples TRBV4-1 to TRBJ2-7, with a tentative D call TRBD2 (6 bases). Trimming stripped 0 bases from V and 7 bases from J, with 19 bases between. Germline CDR1 reads MGHRA; CDR2 reads YSYEKL. The CDR3 has 16 amino acids. CDR3 nucleotides: TGCGCCAGCAGCCAAGATCCGGGTAGCGGTGGGCGGGAGCAGTACTTC. Translated: CASSQDPGSGGREQYF.

There are a few counts of this clone. The chain couples TRBV5-1 to TRBJ2-1, with TRBD2 identical over 12 bases. This CDR3 comprises 17 residues. J gave up 7 bases and V 0 bases, and 8 bases lay outside the gene matches. Germline CDR1 reads SGHRS; CDR2 reads YFSETQ. The CDR3 region is CASSLVASGGANNEQFF. The CDR3 DNA sequence: TGCGCCAGCAGCTTGGTTGCTAGCGGGGGGGCCAATAATGAGCAGTTCTTC.

This clone is deemed medium-sized. The rearrangement joins TRBV11-3 to TRBJ1-2; 8 bases fit TRBD1. With 5 bases clipped from V and 4 bases from J, the junction kept 6 bases outside the gene matches. The CDR3 has 14 residues. Germline V gene sequence: CDR1 SGHNT, CDR2 YENEEA. CDR3 sequence: CASSTGQGGYGYTF. The CDR3 DNA is TGTGCCAGCAGCACTGGACAGGGCGGCTATGGCTACACCTTC.

Judged by abundance, this clone is medium-sized (0.01 to 0.1%). The rearrangement links TRBV9 to TRBJ1-1; the match to TRBD1 covers 9 bases. In germline, CDR1 is SGDLS, CDR2 YYNGEE. V was clipped by 0 bases and J by 6 bases; unmatched bases: 9. CDR3 length equals 16 residues. The CDR3 region is CASSVGLLGQGAEAFF. In nucleotides, the CDR3 is TGTGCCAGCAGCGTAGGATTGTTGGGACAGGGCGCTGAAGCTTTCTTT.

In its sample, this clone was seen a few times. The CDR3 bases are TGTGCCAGCAGACCGACAGTCTACGAGCAGTACTTC. It encodes CASRPTVYEQYF. This chain uses TRBV6-8 with TRBJ2-7, with D tentatively TRBD1 (5 bases). Trimming left V 6 bases short and J 3 bases short, with 9 bases between. The CDR3 covers 12 residues. Germline CDR1 is MNHGY and CDR2 is SAAAGT.

The J gene is TRBJ2-1, the V gene TRBV10-2; 9 nucleotides align to TRBD2. In germline, CDR1 is WSHSY, CDR2 SAAADI. Trimming at V came to 5 bases and at J to 4 bases, leaving 6 bases not matched to a gene. The CDR3 sequence is 15 residues long. In DNA, the CDR3 is TGCGCCAGCAGTCGCTGGGCGGGAGGGTACAATGAGCAGTTCTTC. This codes for CASSRWAGGYNEQFF.

The chain couples TRBV11-3 to TRBJ2-1; possible D gene TRBD2, 6 bases. V dropped 4 bases and J dropped 6 bases, with 16 bases sitting between them. The CDR3 runs 15 residues. Per the germline V gene, CDR1 is SGHNT and CDR2 is YENEEA. CDR3 bases: TGTGCCAGCAGCTCCAGAGAAGGAGGGATCAATGAGCAGTTCTTC. This sequence encodes CASSSREGGINEQFF.

By sample share, this clone is medium-sized. This chain uses TRBV6-8 with TRBJ1-1, with TRBD1 matching over 7 bases. V was pared by 6 bases and J by 5 bases, with 9 bases of the junction left unmatched. The CDR3 consists of 14 residues. The germline V gene has CDR1 MNHGY and CDR2 SAAAGT. CDR3 in DNA: TGTGCCAGCAGAACGGACAGGCCGAGGACTGAAGCTTTCTTT. It encodes CASRTDRPRTEAFF.

The genes are TRBV19 and TRBJ1-1; no clear D. V was shortened by 7 bases and J by 1 base, with 28 bases between the two germline ends. The germline V gene has CDR1 LNHDA and CDR2 SQIVND (reference sequence). The CDR3 sequence is 19 residues long. For the CDR3, the DNA is TGTGCCAGTATAAAACGTTTCGGACGGACGATACTTAAGAACACTGAAGCTTTCTTT. Translated, it gives CASIKRFGRTILKNTEAFF.

The chain links TRBV6-8 to TRBJ1-1; D is possibly TRBD1 (6 bases). With 4 bases removed from V and 5 bases from J, the gap between germline ends came to 17 bases. This CDR3 region has 15 residues. CDR1 is MNHGY and CDR2 is SAAAGT in the germline V gene. The CDR3 nucleotides read TGTGCCAGCAGTTCCAGCAGGGGAAGGTATACTGAAGCTTTCTTT. It codes for CASSSSRGRYTEAFF.

The J gene is TRBJ2-5, the V gene TRBV6-8, with TRBD2 identical over 8 bases. Per germline, CDR1 MNHGY and CDR2 SAAAGT. The CDR3 consists of 15 residues. With 5 bases clipped from V and 1 base from J, the junction kept 6 bases outside the gene matches. The CDR3 spells CASSVEAGGQETQYF. CDR3 nucleotides: TGTGCCAGCAGTGTCGAGGCGGGGGGCCAAGAGACCCAGTACTTC.

This clone showed up just a few times. J is TRBJ2-5 and V is TRBV6-8; either TRBD1 or TRBD2 may fit D (5 bases each). There are 14 residues in the CDR3. The ends were cut back, 4 bases at V and 8 bases at J, with 17 bases in the middle. CDR1 is MNHGY, CDR2 SAAAGT, per germline. The CDR3 DNA sequence: TGTGCCAGCAGTTCGATAGACAGCGGCGGAACCCAGTACTTC. Translated, it gives CASSSIDSGGTQYF.

A few counts support this clone. V gene TRBV30 combines with J gene TRBJ2-4; TRBD2 matches 8 bases. V trimming: 3 bases; J trimming: 1 base; junction bases outside the gene matches: 5. The germline CDR1 and CDR2 sequences are GTSNPN and SVGIG (reference sequence). CDR3 length equals 15 residues. In DNA, the CDR3 is TGTGCCTGGAGCAGCGGGGGAGGTGCCAAAAACATTCAGTACTTC. Translation gives CAWSSGGGAKNIQYF. The full variable domain, completed using reference TRBV30 and TRBJ2-4, is SQTIHQWPATLVQPVGSPLSLECTVEGTSNPNLYWYRQAAGRGLQLLFYSVGIGQISSEVPQNLSASRPQDRQFILSSKKLLLSDSGFYLCAWSSGGGAKNIQYFGAGTRLSVL.

The rearrangement links TRBV2 to TRBJ2-1; 9 bases agree with TRBD1. The CDR3 is made up of 15 amino acids. V dropped 6 bases and J dropped 2; count of bases not matched to a gene: 5. CDR1 and CDR2 from the germline V gene are SNHLY and FYNNEI. CDR3: CASSGQGPPYNEQFF. The CDR3 nucleotides are TGTGCCAGCAGCGGACAGGGGCCCCCCTACAATGAGCAGTTCTTC.

On this clone: One end of the junction varies from germline; a read error may be responsible. The rearrangement joins TRBV11-1 to TRBJ2-2; D might be TRBD1 (5 bases). CDR3 size: 16 residues. Germline V lookup: CDR1 SGHAT, CDR2 FQDESV (reference sequence). CDR3 loop: CASSRSPNSGPGELFF. DNA for the CDR3: TGTGCTAGCAGCCGATCCCCGAATTCAGGGCCCGGGGAGCTGTTTTTT.

The table lists this clone with a few counts. CDR3 nucleotide sequence: TGTGCCAGCAGTGTTAGCCATAGCAATCAGCCCCAGCATTTT. This codes for CASSVSHSNQPQHF. The V gene is TRBV9, the J gene TRBJ1-5, with unresolved D. This CDR3 region has 14 residues. V was shortened by 5 bases and J by 0 bases, with 9 bases between the two germline ends. CDR1 is SGDLS, CDR2 YYNGEE, per germline. The full variable domain, completed using reference TRBV9 and TRBJ1-5, is DSGVTQTPKHLITATGQRVTLRCSPRSGDLSVYWYQQSLDQGLQFLIQYYNGEERAKGNILERFSAQQFPDLHSELNLSSLELGDSALYFCASSVSHSNQPQHFGDGTRLSIL.

This sequence joins TRBV19 and TRBJ2-1, with 9 positions matching TRBD2. The CDR3 extends over 15 amino acids. V gave up 4 bases and J gave up 10 bases; unmatched junction bases: 11. Germline V gene data show CDR1 as LNHDA and CDR2 as SQIVND (reference sequence). The CDR3 bases are TGTGCCAGTAGTAGGGGTCTTAGCGGGAGAAGAGAGCAGTTCTTC. As protein: CASSRGLSGRREQFF. Using reference TRBV19 and TRBJ2-1 for the parts outside the CDR3, the full variable domain is DGGITQSPKYLFRKEGQNVTLSCEQNLNHDAMYWYRQDPGQGLRLIYYSQIVNDFQKGDIAEGYSVSREKKESFPLTVTSAQKNPTAFYLCASSRGLSGRREQFFGPGTRLTVL.

The rearrangement joins TRBV9 to TRBJ1-2, with D perhaps TRBD1 (6 bases). Germline lookup yields CDR1 SGDLS and CDR2 YYNGEE. Trimming removed 4 bases at V and 5 bases at J, with 9 bases between. CDR3 length equals 12 residues. The CDR3 reads CASSRQEYGYTF. The CDR3 DNA reads TGTGCCAGCAGCCGACAGGAATATGGCTACACCTTC.

This chain uses TRBV11-3 with TRBJ2-7; D assignment may be TRBD1 or TRBD2 (5 bases each). Germline CDR1 is SGHNT and CDR2 is YENEEA. The CDR3 sequence is 14 residues long. Between the trimmed V and J ends, which lost 4 bases and 0 bases, there was a span of 10 bases. CDR3 in DNA: TGTGCCAGCAGCTCTCGGGACGGCTCCTACGAGCAGTACTTC. It codes for CASSSRDGSYEQYF.

J is TRBJ1-4 and V is TRBV9; TRBD1 matches at 10 bases. CDR1 is SGDLS and CDR2 is YYNGEE in the germline V gene. The ends lost 7 bases at V and 6 bases at J; junction bases unmatched: 30. This CDR3 region has 22 residues. CDR3 sequence: CASYKGIQMGATGGQSYEKLFF. CDR3 in DNA: TGTGCCAGCTATAAGGGGATCCAAATGGGAGCGACAGGGGGCCAGAGTTATGAAAAACTGTTTTTT.